This TCR beta chain appears in the sequencing data of a study of blood T cell repertoires in COVID-19. Measured with immunoSEQ multiplex PCR; TCRdb has only the in-frame clones, and not every one. This table has about 320,000 clones, around 86% appearing once. V lost 1 base to trimming and J lost 0 bases, with 6 bases between them. The CDR3 spans 14 residues. Per the germline V gene, CDR1 is SGHAT and CDR2 is FQNNGV. The sequenced material came from PBMCs or T cells enriched from blood (not recorded which). The TCR was taken from a man in his 60s who had recovered from COVID-19. The V and J genes are TRBV11-2 and TRBJ2-5; D not resolved. This CDR3 is CASSLGANQETQYF. Here the CDR3 DNA reads TGTGCCAGCAGCTTAGGGGCTAACCAAGAGACCCAGTACTTC.